This T cell receptor (beta chain) is from a study of blood T cell repertoires in COVID-19 (dated by TCRdb to between 2020 and 2021). As for the study more broadly: Samples covering the acute and convalescent phases of COVID-19 were provided by collaborators in the United States, Italy and Spain. The prospective study material was composed of cDNA or gDNA derived from T cells, B-cell-depleted T cells, or PBMCs. Subjects who had been exposed to COVID-19, were actively infected with it, or had recovered from it provided the deeply sampled blood TCRbeta repertoires that made up the dataset. The repertoires were released in a freely available public database intended as a resource for research on the immune response to SARS-CoV-2. Samples came from the ongoing ImmuneRACE study (first 160 participants) plus 1,254 subjects from 6 global collaborators. Nearly every sample came with metadata listing a de-identified subject ID, COVID-19 status, age in years and sex. HLA class I and class II types, where available, came from metadata supplied by the sample provider rather than from assay-based typing. Paper-wide results and their limitations: The quantity of clinical and demographic metadata differed by source and by participant and was supplied without curation.

Whole blood was collected in K2EDTA tubes by collaborating institutions according to the institutions' own protocols. Collaborator samples were shipped for TCRbeta analysis as frozen whole blood, isolated PBMCs, or DNA extracted from either sample type. A remark on this clone: Its recognized antigen is unknown. Base qualities are not provided; no much larger clone lies one nucleotide away.

The immunoSEQ Assay, a bias-controlled multiplex PCR, was used to amplify TCRbeta CDR3 regions from genomic DNA. The authors' pipeline ran thus. The number of nucleated cells in each sample was estimated by amplification of reference gene primers within the assay. Sequence reads were collapsed and filtered to measure the absolute abundance of every unique TCRbeta CDR3 rearrangement. For each sample, productive Simpson clonality was calculated by taking the square root of Simpson's diversity index across productive rearrangements. TCRdb mirrors the immuneACCESS table, restricted to in-frame sequences. Some clones are absent from its copies; in checked studies, under half trace to an unresolved V gene, and the reason for the others is unknown. The V and J calls and clone size were taken over from that table, and D and trimming were inferred from the DNA. The table for this sample lists a few hundred thousand clones; 88% of them were counted only once. Together, the top ten hold 0.7% to 0.85% of the sample.

The TCR sequence derives from a woman in her twenties or thirties with acute or convalescent COVID-19. Input material: peripheral blood.

CDR3 reads: CASSLTGTTSTDTQYF. The DNA sequence reads TGTGCCAGCAGCTTAACCGGGACAACTAGCACAGATACGCAGTATTTT. The rearrangement joined TRBV7-2 to TRBJ2-3; the D gene is perhaps TRBD1, from 6 matching bases. CDR1 and CDR2 (SGHTA, FQGNSA) derive from the germline V gene. Trimming removed 2 bases from V and 0 bases from J, leaving 12 bases between the germline ends. The CDR3, from cysteine to phenylalanine, totals 16 residues. The kept DNA is CDR3 alone, 48 bases in frame from the first base.